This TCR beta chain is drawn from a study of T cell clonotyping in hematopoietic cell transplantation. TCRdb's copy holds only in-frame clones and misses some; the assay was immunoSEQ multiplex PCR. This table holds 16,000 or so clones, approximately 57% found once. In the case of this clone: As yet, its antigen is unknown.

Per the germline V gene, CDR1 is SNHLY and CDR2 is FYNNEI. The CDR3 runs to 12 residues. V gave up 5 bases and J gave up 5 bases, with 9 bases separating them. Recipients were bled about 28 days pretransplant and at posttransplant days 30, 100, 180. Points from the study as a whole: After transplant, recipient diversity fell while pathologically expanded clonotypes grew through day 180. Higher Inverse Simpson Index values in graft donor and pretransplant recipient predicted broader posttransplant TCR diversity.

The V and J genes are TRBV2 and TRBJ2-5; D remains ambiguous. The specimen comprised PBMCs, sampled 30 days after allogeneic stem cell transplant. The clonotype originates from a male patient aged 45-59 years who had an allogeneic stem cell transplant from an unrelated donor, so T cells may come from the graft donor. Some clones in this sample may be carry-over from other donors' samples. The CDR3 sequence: CASSPRLETQYF. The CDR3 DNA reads TGTGCCAGCAGTCCTAGACTCGAGACCCAGTACTTC.